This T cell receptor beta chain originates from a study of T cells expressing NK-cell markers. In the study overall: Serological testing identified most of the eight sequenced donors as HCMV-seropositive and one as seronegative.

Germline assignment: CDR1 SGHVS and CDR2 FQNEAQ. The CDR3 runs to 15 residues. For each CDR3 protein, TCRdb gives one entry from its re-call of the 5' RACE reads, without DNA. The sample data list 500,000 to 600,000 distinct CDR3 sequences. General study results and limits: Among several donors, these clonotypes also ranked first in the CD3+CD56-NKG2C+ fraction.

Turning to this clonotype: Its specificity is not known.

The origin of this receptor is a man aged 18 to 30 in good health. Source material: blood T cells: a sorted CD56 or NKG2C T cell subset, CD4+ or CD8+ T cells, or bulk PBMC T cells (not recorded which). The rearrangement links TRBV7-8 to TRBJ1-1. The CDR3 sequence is CASSRREGVSTEAFF.